This TCR beta chain appears in the sequencing data of a study of neurological immune-mediated disorders. Study results and caveats: Healthy controls had more TCR clonal expansion than multiple sclerosis, which showed the least, whereas HTLV-1-associated myelopathy showed the most. None of the CDR3 amino acid sequences found in expanded clones was shared across subjects. This suggests that the TCR-beta repertoires were private in all groups.

Time point denoted: longitudinal time-point 3. Unsorted libraries came from 2 million PBMCs stored at -80 °C. The CDR3 contains 14 residues. The germline V gene encodes CDR1 SEHNR and CDR2 FQNEAQ (reference sequence). The V and J ends lost 4 bases and 4 bases respectively, with 13 bases between them. The cDNA was synthesized by 5'RACE incorporating 10-nucleotide random UMIs. MiXCR was run by TCRdb on the 5' RACE reads, yielding one entry per CDR3 protein. The sample lists more than 95,000 distinct CDR3 sequences; 9.5% to 14% were seen once. This clonotype was seen at least ten times. The antigen is not known.

The clonotype originates from a female donor with HTLV-1-associated myelopathy (HAM/TSP). The specimen was PBMCs. The chain has TRBV7-9 and TRBJ1-1; D may be TRBD1 (5 bases). CDR3 nucleotide sequence: TGTGCCAGCAGCTCCACGCGGGGGGTCACTGAAGCTTTCTTT. Encoded protein: CASSSTRGVTEAFF.